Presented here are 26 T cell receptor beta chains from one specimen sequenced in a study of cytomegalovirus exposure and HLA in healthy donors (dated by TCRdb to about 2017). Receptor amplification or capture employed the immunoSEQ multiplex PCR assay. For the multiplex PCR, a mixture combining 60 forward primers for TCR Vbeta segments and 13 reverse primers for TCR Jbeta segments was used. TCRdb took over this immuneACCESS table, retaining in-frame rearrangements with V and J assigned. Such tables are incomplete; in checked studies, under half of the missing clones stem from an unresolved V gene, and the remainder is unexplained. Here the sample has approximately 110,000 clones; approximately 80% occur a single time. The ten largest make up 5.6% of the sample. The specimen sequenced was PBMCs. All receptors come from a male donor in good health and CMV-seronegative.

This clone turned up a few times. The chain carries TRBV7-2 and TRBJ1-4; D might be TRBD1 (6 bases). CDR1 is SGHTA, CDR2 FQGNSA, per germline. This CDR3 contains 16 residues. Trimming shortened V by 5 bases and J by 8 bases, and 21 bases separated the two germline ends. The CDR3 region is CASSTPLAGVEEKLFF. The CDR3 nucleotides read TGTGCCAGCAGCACCCCCCTGGCAGGGGTGGAAGAAAAACTGTTTTTT. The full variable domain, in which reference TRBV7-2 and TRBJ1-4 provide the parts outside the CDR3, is GAGVSQSPSNKVTEKGKDVELRCDPISGHTALYWYRQSLGQGLEFLIYFQGNSAPDKSGLPSDRFSAERTGGSVSTLTIQRTQQEDSAVYLCASSTPLAGVEEKLFFGSGTQLSVL.

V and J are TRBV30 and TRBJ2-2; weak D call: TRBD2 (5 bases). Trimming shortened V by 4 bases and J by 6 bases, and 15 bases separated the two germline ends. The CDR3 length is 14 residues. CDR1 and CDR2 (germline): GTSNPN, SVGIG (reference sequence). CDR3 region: CAWNKDSRAGELFF. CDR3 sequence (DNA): TGTGCCTGGAACAAGGACTCGAGGGCCGGGGAGCTGTTTTTT.

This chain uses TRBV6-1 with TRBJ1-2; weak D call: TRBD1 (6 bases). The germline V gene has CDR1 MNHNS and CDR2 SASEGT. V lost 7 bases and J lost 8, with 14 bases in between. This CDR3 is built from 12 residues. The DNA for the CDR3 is TGTGCCAGCAATCCACAGGGTCGCGGCTACACCTTC. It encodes CASNPQGRGYTF.

This CDR3 is CASSSNQGTTEAFF. The CDR3 coding sequence is TGCGCCAGCAGCTCAAATCAGGGGACGACTGAAGCTTTCTTT. The chain carries TRBV5-1 and TRBJ1-1; possibly TRBD1 for D (6 bases). Per germline, CDR1 SGHRS and CDR2 YFSETQ. Trimming removed 3 bases from V and 5 bases from J, with 14 bases in between. The CDR3 extends over 14 amino acids.

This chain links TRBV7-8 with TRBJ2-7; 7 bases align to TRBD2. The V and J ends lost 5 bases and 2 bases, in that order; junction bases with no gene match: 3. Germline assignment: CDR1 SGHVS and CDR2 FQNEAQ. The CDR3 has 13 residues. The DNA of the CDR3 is TGTGCCAGCAGCCTACTAGCGACCTACGAGCAGTACTTC. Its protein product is CASSLLATYEQYF.

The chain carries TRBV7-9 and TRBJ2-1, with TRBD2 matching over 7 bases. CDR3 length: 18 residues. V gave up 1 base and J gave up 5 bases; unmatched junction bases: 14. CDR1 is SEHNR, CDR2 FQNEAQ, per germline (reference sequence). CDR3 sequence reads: CASSLGGWRETYHNEQFF. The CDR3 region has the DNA TGTGCCAGCAGCTTAGGGGGATGGCGGGAGACATATCACAATGAGCAGTTCTTC.

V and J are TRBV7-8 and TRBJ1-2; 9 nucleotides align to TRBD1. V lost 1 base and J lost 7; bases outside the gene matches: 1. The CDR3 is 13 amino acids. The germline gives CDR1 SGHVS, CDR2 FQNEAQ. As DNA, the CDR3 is TGTGCCAGCAGCTTAGGACAGGGGGGTGGCTACACCTTC. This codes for CASSLGQGGGYTF. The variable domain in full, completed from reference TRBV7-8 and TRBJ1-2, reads GAGVSQSPRYKVAKRGQDVALRCDPISGHVSLFWYQQALGQGPEFLTYFQNEAQLDKSGLPSDRFFAERPEGSVSTLKIQRTQQEDSAVYLCASSLGQGGGYTFGSGTRLTVV.

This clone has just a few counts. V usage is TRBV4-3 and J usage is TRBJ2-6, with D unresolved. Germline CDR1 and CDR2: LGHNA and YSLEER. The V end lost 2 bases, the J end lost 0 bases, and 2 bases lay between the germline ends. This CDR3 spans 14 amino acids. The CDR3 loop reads CASSQYSGANVLTF. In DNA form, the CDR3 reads TGCGCCAGCAGCCAATACTCTGGGGCCAACGTCCTGACTTTC.

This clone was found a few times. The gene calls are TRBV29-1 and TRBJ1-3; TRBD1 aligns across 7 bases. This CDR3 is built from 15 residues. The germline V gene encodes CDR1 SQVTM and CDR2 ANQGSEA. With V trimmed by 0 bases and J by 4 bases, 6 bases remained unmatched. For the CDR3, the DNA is TGCAGCGTTGAAGAACCGACAGGGAGAGGAAACACCATATATTTT. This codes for CSVEEPTGRGNTIYF.

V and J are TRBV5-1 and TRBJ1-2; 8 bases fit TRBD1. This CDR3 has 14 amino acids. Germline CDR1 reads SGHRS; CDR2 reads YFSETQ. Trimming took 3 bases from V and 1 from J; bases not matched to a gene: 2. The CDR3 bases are TGCGCCAGCAGCTCGGGACAGGTTAACTATGGCTACACCTTC. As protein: CASSSGQVNYGYTF.

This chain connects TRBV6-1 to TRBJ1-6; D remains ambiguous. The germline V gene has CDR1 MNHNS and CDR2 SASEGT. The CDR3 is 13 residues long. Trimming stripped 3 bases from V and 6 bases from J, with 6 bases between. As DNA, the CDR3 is TGTGCCAGCAGTGAGAGGATTAATTCACCCCTCCACTTT. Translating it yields CASSERINSPLHF.

The CDR3 region has the DNA TGCGCCAGCAGCCAAGATTTTTACAGGGAAGAGACCCAGTACTTC. Translation gives CASSQDFYREETQYF. This sequence joins TRBV4-3 and TRBJ2-5; weak D call: TRBD1 (6 bases). Trimming cost V 0 bases and J 3 bases, with 11 bases left between them. Germline lookup yields CDR1 LGHNA and CDR2 YSLEER. The CDR3 runs to 15 residues.

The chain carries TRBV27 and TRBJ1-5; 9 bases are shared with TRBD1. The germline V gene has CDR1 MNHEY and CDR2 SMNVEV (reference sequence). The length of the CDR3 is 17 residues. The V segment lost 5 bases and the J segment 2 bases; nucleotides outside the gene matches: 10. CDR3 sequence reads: CASSRDRALLGNQPQHF. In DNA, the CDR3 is TGTGCCAGCAGTAGGGACAGGGCGCTCTTAGGCAATCAGCCCCAGCATTTT.

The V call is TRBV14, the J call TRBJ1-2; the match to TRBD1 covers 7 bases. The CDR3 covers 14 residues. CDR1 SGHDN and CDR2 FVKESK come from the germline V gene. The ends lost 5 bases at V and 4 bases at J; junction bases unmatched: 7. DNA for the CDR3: TGTGCCAGCAGCGTAACTGACAGGGTCTATGGCTACACCTTC. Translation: CASSVTDRVYGYTF. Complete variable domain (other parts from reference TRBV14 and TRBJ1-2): EAGVTQFPSHSVIEKGQTVTLRCDPISGHDNLYWYRRVMGKEIKFLLHFVKESKQDESGMPNNRFLAERTGGTYSTLKVQPAELEDSGVYFCASSVTDRVYGYTFGSGTRLTVV.

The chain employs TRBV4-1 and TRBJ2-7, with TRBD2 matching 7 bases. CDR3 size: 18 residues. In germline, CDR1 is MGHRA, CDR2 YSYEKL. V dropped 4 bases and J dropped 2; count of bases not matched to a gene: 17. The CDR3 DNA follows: TGCGCCAGCAGCCCAGTGTATCTTGTGCGGGAGATCGCCTACGAGCAGTACTTC. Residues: CASSPVYLVREIAYEQYF.

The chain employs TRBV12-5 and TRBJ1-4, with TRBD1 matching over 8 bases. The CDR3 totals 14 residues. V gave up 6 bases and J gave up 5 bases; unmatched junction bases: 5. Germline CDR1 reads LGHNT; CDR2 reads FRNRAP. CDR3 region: CASGTGTGNEKLFF. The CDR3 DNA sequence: TGTGCTAGTGGAACCGGGACAGGCAATGAAAAACTGTTTTTT.

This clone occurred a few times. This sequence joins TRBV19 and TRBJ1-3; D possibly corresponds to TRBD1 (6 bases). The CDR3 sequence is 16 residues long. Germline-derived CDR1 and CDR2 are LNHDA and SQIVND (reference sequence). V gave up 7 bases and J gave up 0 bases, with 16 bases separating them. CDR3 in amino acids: CASIKAGVLSGNTIYF. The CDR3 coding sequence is TGTGCCAGTATAAAGGCAGGGGTCCTCTCTGGAAACACCATATATTTT. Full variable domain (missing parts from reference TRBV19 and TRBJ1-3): DGGITQSPKYLFRKEGQNVTLSCEQNLNHDAMYWYRQDPGQGLRLIYYSQIVNDFQKGDIAEGYSVSREKKESFPLTVTSAQKNPTAFYLCASIKAGVLSGNTIYFGEGSWLTVV.

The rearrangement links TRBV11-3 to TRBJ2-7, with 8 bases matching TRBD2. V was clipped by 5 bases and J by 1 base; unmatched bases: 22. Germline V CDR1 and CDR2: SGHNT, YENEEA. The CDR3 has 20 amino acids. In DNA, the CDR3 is TGTGCCAGCAGCCAATCTTATGTATATGGCGGGGGGCCACGTTCCTACGAGCAGTACTTC. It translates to CASSQSYVYGGGPRSYEQYF.

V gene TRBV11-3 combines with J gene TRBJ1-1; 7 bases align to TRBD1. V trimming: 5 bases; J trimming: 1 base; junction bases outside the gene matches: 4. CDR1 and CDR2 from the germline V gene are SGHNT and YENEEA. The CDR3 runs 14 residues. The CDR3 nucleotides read TGTGCCAGCAGCCCGAGGGACAGGAACACTGAAGCTTTCTTT. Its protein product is CASSPRDRNTEAFF.

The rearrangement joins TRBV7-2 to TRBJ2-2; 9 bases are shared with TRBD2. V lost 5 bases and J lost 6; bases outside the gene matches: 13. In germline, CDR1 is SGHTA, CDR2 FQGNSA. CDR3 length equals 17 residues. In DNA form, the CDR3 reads TGTGCCAGCAGCCCAAGCCGAGCGGGGGGCTGGGCCGGGGAGCTGTTTTTT. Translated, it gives CASSPSRAGGWAGELFF.

The CDR3 loop reads CASSLFLGSPTDTQYF. CDR3 nucleotides: TGTGCCAGCAGCTTATTCCTTGGTAGCCCCACAGATACGCAGTATTTT. The chain carries TRBV11-3 and TRBJ2-3; D gene uncertain. The V gene lost 2 bases and the J gene lost 2 bases, with 14 bases spanning the gap. Germline CDR1 and CDR2: SGHNT and YENEEA. The CDR3 length is 16 residues.

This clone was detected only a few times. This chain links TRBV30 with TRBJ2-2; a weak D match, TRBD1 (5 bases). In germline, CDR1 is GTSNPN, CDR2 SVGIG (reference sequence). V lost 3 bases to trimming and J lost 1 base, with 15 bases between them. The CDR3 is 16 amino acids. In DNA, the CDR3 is TGTGCCTGGAGCTCCTCCTGGCAGGGGAACACCGGGGAGCTGTTTTTT. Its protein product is CAWSSSWQGNTGELFF.

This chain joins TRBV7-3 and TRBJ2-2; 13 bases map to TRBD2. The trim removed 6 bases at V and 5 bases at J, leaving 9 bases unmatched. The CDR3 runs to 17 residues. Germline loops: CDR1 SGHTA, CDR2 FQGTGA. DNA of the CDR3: TGTGCCAGCAGTCCATTGGGACTAGCGGGAAATACCGGGGAGCTGTTTTTT. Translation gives CASSPLGLAGNTGELFF. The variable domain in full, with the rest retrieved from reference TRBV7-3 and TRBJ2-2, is GAGVSQTPSNKVTEKGKYVELRCDPISGHTALYWYRQSLGQGPEFLIYFQGTGAADDSGLPNDRFFAVRPEGSVSTLKIQRTERGDSAVYLCASSPLGLAGNTGELFFGEGSRLTVL.

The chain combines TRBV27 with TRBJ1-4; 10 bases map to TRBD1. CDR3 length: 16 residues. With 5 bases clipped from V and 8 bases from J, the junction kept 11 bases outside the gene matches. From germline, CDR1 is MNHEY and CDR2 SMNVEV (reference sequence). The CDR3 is CASSRRLGQGDEKLFF. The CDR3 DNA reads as TGTGCCAGCAGTCGTCGGCTTGGACAGGGGGACGAAAAACTGTTTTTT.

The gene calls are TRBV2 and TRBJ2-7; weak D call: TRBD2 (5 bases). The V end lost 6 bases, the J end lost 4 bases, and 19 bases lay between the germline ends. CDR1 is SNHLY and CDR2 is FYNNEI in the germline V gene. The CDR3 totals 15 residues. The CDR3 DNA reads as TGTGCCAGCAGACCAAGACAAATATCGGGGTACGAGCAGTACTTC. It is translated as CASRPRQISGYEQYF.

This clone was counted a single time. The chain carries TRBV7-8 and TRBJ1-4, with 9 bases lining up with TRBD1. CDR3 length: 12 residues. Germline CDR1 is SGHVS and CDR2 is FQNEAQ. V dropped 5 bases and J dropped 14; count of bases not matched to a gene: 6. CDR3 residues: CASSMDRGRLFF. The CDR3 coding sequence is TGTGCCAGCAGCATGGACAGGGGACGGCTGTTTTTT.